The 28 T cell receptor beta chains reported below all come from one sample, sequenced in a study of T-cell reconstitution after alpha-beta-depleted transplantation in children. For TCRbeta, the library was prepared with unique molecular identifiers. From the PCR reads, TCRdb called clonotypes with MiXCR, one entry per CDR3 protein. The profile shows 750,000 to 950,000 distinct CDR3 sequences, approximately 15% of them singletons. The sample consisted of PBMCs, mostly from graft donor cells, taken 360 days after TCRalphabeta/CD19-depleted stem cell transplant. These receptors were collected from a male patient younger than 18 who had a stem cell transplant for acute lymphoblastic leukemia, so the T cells may come from the graft donor.

This clonotype was picked up a small number of times. The V gene is TRBV20-1, the J gene TRBJ2-1; TRBD1 matches at 7 bases. The CDR3 sequence is 16 residues long. CDR1 is DFQATT and CDR2 is SNEGSKA in the germline V gene (reference sequence). V gave up 2 bases and J gave up 8 bases; unmatched junction bases: 15. This CDR3 is CSARQPNRGTRYEQFF. CDR3 nucleotide sequence: TGCAGTGCTAGACAACCGAACAGGGGTACTCGTTATGAGCAGTTCTTC.

The table lists this clonotype with many counts. The CDR3 protein is CASSAAGWKYNNSPLHF. The CDR3 nucleotides are TGTGCCAGCAGCGCCGCAGGGTGGAAGTACAATAATTCACCCCTCCACTTT. V and J are TRBV5-6 and TRBJ1-6, with D perhaps matching TRBD1 (5 bases). This CDR3 has 17 residues. The V end lost 4 bases, the J end lost 5 bases, and 19 bases lay between the germline ends. Germline V gene sequence: CDR1 SGHDT, CDR2 YYEEEE.

CDR3 residues: CASSKREPPYEQYF. CDR3 DNA sequence: TGTGCCAGCAGCAAGCGGGAGCCTCCGTACGAGCAGTACTTC. This chain links TRBV7-3 with TRBJ2-7; TRBD2 aligns across 8 bases. V gave up 5 bases and J gave up 4 bases; unmatched junction bases: 7. In germline, CDR1 is SGHTA, CDR2 FQGTGA. The CDR3 spans 14 residues.

This clonotype was observed a handful of times. V gene TRBV12-3 or TRBV12-4 combines with J gene TRBJ2-1, with 7 bases matching TRBD2. This CDR3 comprises 14 residues. V shed 5 bases and J 9 bases; nucleotides not matched to a gene: 10. CDR3 sequence (DNA): TGTGCCAGCAGTCCGGGACTACCAGATACTGAGCAGTTCTTC. Translating it yields CASSPGLPDTEQFF.

The CDR3 DNA reads TGCAGTGCGGGACGGACTAATTCACCCCTCCACTTT. It yields the protein CSAGRTNSPLHF. The V gene is TRBV20-1, the J gene TRBJ1-6; possible D gene TRBD1, 5 bases. Germline CDR1 is DFQATT and CDR2 is SNEGSKA (reference sequence). V lost 6 bases and J 6 bases, leaving 9 bases between the germline ends. CDR3 length: 12 residues.

The genes are TRBV7-9 and TRBJ2-1; 10 bases fit TRBD1. J gave up 7 bases and V 5 bases, and 11 bases lay outside the gene matches. In germline, CDR1 is SEHNR, CDR2 FQNEAQ (reference sequence). The CDR3 totals 16 residues. The DNA for the CDR3 is TGTGCCAGCAGCCCCCCGCTCCGGACAGGGGGAAATGAGCAGTTCTTC. Translation: CASSPPLRTGGNEQFF.

The sample holds many counts of this clonotype. The chain is built from TRBV7-6 and TRBJ2-1, with TRBD1 matching 10 bases. The CDR3 spans 15 residues. Germline-derived CDR1 and CDR2 are SGHVS and FNYEAQ. The ends lost 1 base at V and 6 bases at J; junction bases unmatched: 3. CDR3 nucleotides: TGTGCCAGCAGCTTAGGGACAGGGGGGTCCAATGAGCAGTTCTTC. This encodes CASSLGTGGSNEQFF.

This clonotype was recorded a few times. The chain is built from TRBV9 and TRBJ2-1; 10 bases are a match to TRBD2. The CDR3 runs to 16 residues. Germline V gives CDR1 SGDLS, CDR2 YYNGEE. V was clipped by 0 bases and J by 4 bases; unmatched bases: 4. The CDR3 DNA sequence: TGTGCCAGCAGCGTAGATCTAGCGGGAGCATACAATGAGCAGTTCTTC. Translated: CASSVDLAGAYNEQFF.

This clonotype was detected ten times or more. The CDR3 protein is CASSELWGSTGELFF. CDR3 nucleotides: TGTGCCAGCAGTGAATTGTGGGGTTCCACCGGGGAGCTGTTTTTT. The chain is built from TRBV25-1 and TRBJ2-2; D is unresolved. Germline assignment: CDR1 MGHDK and CDR2 SYGVNS. The V gene lost 1 base and the J gene lost 4 bases, with 10 bases spanning the gap. This CDR3 spans 15 amino acids.

This clonotype was found many times. The gene calls are TRBV12-3 or TRBV12-4 and TRBJ2-1; D not resolved. The CDR3 has 11 residues. With 3 bases removed from V and 9 bases from J, the gap between germline ends came to 6 bases. The CDR3 spells CASSFAIEQFF. CDR3 DNA: TGTGCCAGCAGTTTCGCCATTGAGCAGTTCTTC.

This clonotype was found a few times. The rearrangement joins TRBV11-1 to TRBJ2-3; 8 bases fit TRBD1. The CDR3 extends over 20 amino acids. Germline CDR1 reads SGHAT; CDR2 reads FQDESV (reference sequence). Trimming cost V 3 bases and J 2 bases; bases outside gene matches: 19. The CDR3 sequence is CASSLGTGPVTLSTTDTQYF. CDR3 sequence (DNA): TGTGCCAGCAGCTTGGGGACAGGTCCGGTGACCCTCTCGACCACAGATACGCAGTATTTT.

The CDR3 DNA is TGCGCCAGCAGCCAAGATGATTTGTATTCAGTCAATGAGCAGTTCTTC. It specifies CASSQDDLYSVNEQFF. The chain employs TRBV4-1 and TRBJ2-1; D is unresolved. The V end was cut by 0 bases, the J end by 6 bases, with 15 bases between. The CDR3 length is 16 residues. The germline V gene has CDR1 MGHRA and CDR2 YSYEKL.

This chain links TRBV9 with TRBJ2-3; D not certain. Trimming cost V 7 bases and J 2 bases, with 11 bases left between them. The germline V gene has CDR1 SGDLS and CDR2 YYNGEE. There are 13 residues in the CDR3. In DNA, the CDR3 is TGTGCCAGCTGTCGATCGGACACAGATACGCAGTATTTT. This encodes CASCRSDTDTQYF. The whole variable domain, remainder taken from reference TRBV9 and TRBJ2-3, is DSGVTQTPKHLITATGQRVTLRCSPRSGDLSVYWYQQSLDQGLQFLIQYYNGEERAKGNILERFSAQQFPDLHSELNLSSLELGDSALYFCASCRSDTDTQYFGPGTRLTVL.

The rearrangement joins TRBV5-1 to TRBJ2-7; D uncertain. The CDR3 contains 14 residues. The V and J ends lost 0 bases and 1 base respectively, with 8 bases between them. From germline, CDR1 is SGHRS and CDR2 YFSETQ. CDR3 sequence reads: CASSLVQESYEQYF. The DNA for the CDR3 is TGCGCCAGCAGCTTGGTGCAGGAATCCTACGAGCAGTACTTC.

V is TRBV20-1 and J is TRBJ2-1; 8 nucleotides match TRBD2. The CDR3 is made up of 15 amino acids. Trimming took 5 bases from V and 0 from J; bases not matched to a gene: 6. Germline CDR1 DFQATT, CDR2 SNEGSKA (reference sequence). The CDR3 loop is CSAGGSGSSYNEQFF. DNA for the CDR3: TGCAGTGCTGGGGGGAGCGGGAGCTCCTACAATGAGCAGTTCTTC.

V and J are TRBV12-3 or TRBV12-4 and TRBJ2-7, with D perhaps matching TRBD2 (6 bases). The germline V and J ends were trimmed by 11 bases and 0 bases, with 29 bases remaining between them. The CDR3 is 18 residues long. The chain's CDR3 is CAFSFKARGLASSYEQYF. CDR3 sequence (DNA): TGTGCCTTCAGTTTCAAGGCGCGTGGTCTAGCGTCCTCCTACGAGCAGTACTTC.

The rearrangement joins TRBV7-2 to TRBJ2-2; D might be TRBD2 (5 bases). Germline CDR1 is SGHTA and CDR2 is FQGNSA. V dropped 0 bases and J dropped 2 bases, with 19 bases sitting between them. The CDR3 loop spans 19 amino acids. The chain's CDR3 is CASSLARLAEPRNTGELFF. The CDR3 region has the DNA TGTGCCAGCAGCTTAGCGCGGCTAGCAGAACCTCGCAACACCGGGGAGCTGTTTTTT.

The chain has TRBV28 and TRBJ2-5; TRBD2 matches 7 bases. CDR1 is MDHEN and CDR2 is SYDVKM in the germline V gene. The CDR3 is made up of 14 amino acids. Trimming cost V 1 base and J 4 bases; bases outside gene matches: 3. The CDR3 DNA is TGTGCCAGCAGTTTATCCGGGGAGGGAGAGACCCAGTACTTC. The encoded protein is CASSLSGEGETQYF. Using reference TRBV28 and TRBJ2-5 for the parts outside the CDR3, the full variable domain is DVKVTQSSRYLVKRTGEKVFLECVQDMDHENMFWYRQDPGLGLRLIYFSYDVKMKEKGDIPEGYSVSREKKERFSLILESASTNQTSMYLCASSLSGEGETQYFGPGTRLLVL.

V usage is TRBV20-1 and J usage is TRBJ2-3; D is uncertain. Germline V gene lookup returns CDR1 DFQATT and CDR2 SNEGSKA (reference sequence). There are 13 residues in the CDR3. Trimming removed 6 bases at V and 0 bases at J, with 10 bases between. The CDR3 DNA reads as TGCAGTGCCCCTGCTCCTAGCACAGATACGCAGTATTTT. Translation gives CSAPAPSTDTQYF.

A few counts support this clonotype. V gene TRBV6-1 combines with J gene TRBJ2-2; D assignment may be TRBD1 or TRBD2 (6 bases each). Germline loops: CDR1 MNHNS, CDR2 SASEGT. This CDR3 has 13 amino acids. Trimming cost V 8 bases and J 5 bases, with 12 bases left between them. CDR3 in DNA: TGTGCCAGCCGTAGGGGGGCGACCGGGGAGCTGTTTTTT. This translates into CASRRGATGELFF.

The rearrangement links TRBV7-8 to TRBJ2-1; no clear D gene. Per germline, CDR1 SGHVS and CDR2 FQNEAQ. V was clipped by 0 bases and J by 4 bases, with 16 bases between them. This CDR3 has 17 amino acids. CDR3 sequence: CASSLARMGSRYNEQFF. In DNA, the CDR3 is TGTGCCAGCAGCTTAGCGAGGATGGGGTCCCGATACAATGAGCAGTTCTTC. The full variable domain, in which reference TRBV7-8 and TRBJ2-1 provide the parts outside the CDR3, is GAGVSQSPRYKVAKRGQDVALRCDPISGHVSLFWYQQALGQGPEFLTYFQNEAQLDKSGLPSDRFFAERPEGSVSTLKIQRTQQEDSAVYLCASSLARMGSRYNEQFFGPGTRLTVL.

There are a few counts of this clonotype. V usage is TRBV4-1 and J usage is TRBJ2-1, with 11 bases aligning to TRBD2. V lost 6 bases, J lost 7 bases, and 11 bases stayed unmatched. Germline assignment: CDR1 MGHRA and CDR2 YSYEKL. The CDR3 has 16 amino acids. The DNA of the CDR3 is TGCGCCAGCAGACCCGTTACTAGCGGGAGTGGGAATGAGCAGTTCTTC. Encoded protein: CASRPVTSGSGNEQFF.

The sample holds a few counts of this clonotype. The chain has TRBV28 and TRBJ2-1, with TRBD2 matching over 15 bases. Germline V gene sequence: CDR1 MDHEN, CDR2 SYDVKM. The CDR3 covers 18 residues. Trimming removed 4 bases from V and 3 bases from J; junction bases left unmatched: 7. As DNA, the CDR3 is TGTGCCAGCAGTTCCCCCGGACTAGCGGGAGGGAGCTACAATGAGCAGTTCTTC. It translates to CASSSPGLAGGSYNEQFF.

The chain recombines TRBV11-2 with TRBJ1-5; D might be TRBD1 (6 bases). Germline V gene lookup returns CDR1 SGHAT and CDR2 FQNNGV. This CDR3 contains 14 residues. V lost 5 bases, J lost 6 bases, and 14 bases lay in between. As DNA, the CDR3 is TGTGCCAGCAGCCCTGGAGGGGGTTTTCAGCCCCAGCATTTT. Translation gives CASSPGGGFQPQHF.

This clonotype has more than one count but fewer than ten. The chain combines TRBV7-6 with TRBJ1-2; 11 bases are shared with TRBD1. With 3 bases clipped from V and 4 bases from J, the junction kept 4 bases outside the gene matches. The CDR3 is made up of 15 amino acids. Looked up from germline, CDR1 is SGHVS and CDR2 is FNYEAQ. For the CDR3, the DNA is TGTGCCAGCAGCTTGGGGACAGGGGGTGGCTATGGCTACACCTTC. This translates into CASSLGTGGGYGYTF.

J is TRBJ1-1 and V is TRBV10-3; tentatively, D is TRBD1 (6 bases). Germline CDR1 is ENHRY and CDR2 is SYGVKD. V was trimmed by 0 bases and J by 11 bases, leaving 13 bases between them. This CDR3 is built from 13 residues. The CDR3: CAISESAGVPAFF. Written as DNA, the CDR3 is TGTGCCATCAGTGAGTCGGCAGGGGTTCCGGCTTTCTTT.

The rearrangement joins TRBV19 to TRBJ2-2; tentatively, D is TRBD2 (6 bases). CDR3 length: 14 residues. The V and J ends lost 1 base and 4 bases respectively, with 7 bases between them. Germline V gene lookup returns CDR1 LNHDA and CDR2 SQIVND (reference sequence). The CDR3: CASSIVGGTGELFF. The DNA for the CDR3 is TGTGCCAGTAGTATAGTCGGGGGCACCGGGGAGCTGTTTTTT.

Concerning this clonotype: A read error may explain this, as a much larger clone is one base away. V usage is TRBV7-8 and J usage is TRBJ2-7; D gene ambiguous. Germline V lookup: CDR1 SGHVS, CDR2 FQNEAQ. The CDR3 has 12 residues. With 5 bases removed from V and 0 bases from J, the gap between germline ends came to 5 bases. CDR3 in DNA: TGTGCCAGCAGCGCCCTCTCCTACGAGCAGTACTTC. This encodes CASSALSYEQYF.